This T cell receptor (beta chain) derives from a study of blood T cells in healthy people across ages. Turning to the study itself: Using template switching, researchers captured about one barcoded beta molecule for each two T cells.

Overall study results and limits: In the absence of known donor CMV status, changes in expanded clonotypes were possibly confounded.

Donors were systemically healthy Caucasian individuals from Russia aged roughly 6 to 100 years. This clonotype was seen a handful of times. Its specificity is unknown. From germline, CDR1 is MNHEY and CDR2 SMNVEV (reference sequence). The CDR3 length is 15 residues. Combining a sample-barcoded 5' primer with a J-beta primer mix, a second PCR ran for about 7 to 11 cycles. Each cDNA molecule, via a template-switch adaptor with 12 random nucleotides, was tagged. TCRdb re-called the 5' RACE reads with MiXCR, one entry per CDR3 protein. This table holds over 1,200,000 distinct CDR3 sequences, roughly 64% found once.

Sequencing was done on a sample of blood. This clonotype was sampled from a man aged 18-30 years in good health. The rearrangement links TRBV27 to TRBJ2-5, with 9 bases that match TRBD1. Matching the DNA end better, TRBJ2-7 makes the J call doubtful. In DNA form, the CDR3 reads TGTGCCAGCAGTTACCTGGGGACAGGGCTAGACGAGCAGTACTTC. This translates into CASSYLGTGLDEQYF.